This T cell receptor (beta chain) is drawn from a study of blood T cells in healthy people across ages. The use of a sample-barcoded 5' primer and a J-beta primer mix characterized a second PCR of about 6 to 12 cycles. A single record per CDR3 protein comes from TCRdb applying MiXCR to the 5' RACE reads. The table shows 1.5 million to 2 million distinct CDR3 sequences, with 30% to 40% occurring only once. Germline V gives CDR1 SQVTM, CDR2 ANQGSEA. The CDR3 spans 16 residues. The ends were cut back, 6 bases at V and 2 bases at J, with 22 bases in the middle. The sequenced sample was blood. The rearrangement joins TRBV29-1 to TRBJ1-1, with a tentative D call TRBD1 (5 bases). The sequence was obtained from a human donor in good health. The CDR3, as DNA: TGCAGCGTCGAATCGGGGGAGCTAGGTTATAACACTGAAGCTTTCTTT. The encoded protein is CSVESGELGYNTEAFF.